The 10 T cell receptor beta chains given below trace back to one sample, sequenced in a study of blood T cell repertoires in COVID-19. TCRdb keeps only in-frame clones here, not all; method: immunoSEQ multiplex PCR. The sample records 150,000 to 200,000 clones, 70% to 80% being singletons. The sample comprised peripheral blood. The receptors were gathered from a woman aged 40 to 55 with COVID-19, enrolled during active disease.

The chain is built from TRBV30 and TRBJ1-3, with D possibly matching TRBD1 (5 bases). This CDR3 spans 15 amino acids. Per germline, CDR1 GTSNPN and CDR2 SVGIG (reference sequence). V was trimmed by 3 bases and J by 0 bases, leaving 12 bases between them. CDR3 sequence: CAWRSREVSGNTIYF. The CDR3 region has the DNA TGTGCCTGGAGGTCCAGGGAGGTCTCTGGAAACACCATATATTTT.

V gene TRBV10-3 combines with J gene TRBJ2-7, with 8 positions matching TRBD1. CDR1 is ENHRY and CDR2 is SYGVKD in the germline V gene. With V trimmed by 7 bases and J by 3 bases, 5 bases remained unmatched. The CDR3 sequence is 13 residues long. The CDR3 DNA reads TGTGCCATCACCCGAGGACAGGGCTACGAGCAGTACTTC. Residues: CAITRGQGYEQYF.

V gene TRBV11-2 combines with J gene TRBJ1-1; D unclear. Germline-derived CDR1 and CDR2 are SGHAT and FQNNGV. This CDR3 region has 13 residues. V was trimmed by 6 bases and J by 3 bases, leaving 11 bases between them. CDR3 amino acids: CASRKGADTEAFF. The CDR3 DNA sequence: TGTGCCAGCAGAAAAGGAGCGGACACTGAAGCTTTCTTT. Full variable domain (remainder filled in from reference TRBV11-2 and TRBJ1-1): EAGVAQSPRYKIIEKRQSVAFWCNPISGHATLYWYQQILGQGPKLLIQFQNNGVVDDSQLPKDRFSAERLKGVDSTLKIQPAKLEDSAVYLCASRKGADTEAFFGQGTRLTVV.

The V and J genes are TRBV4-1 and TRBJ1-5; 7 nucleotides line up with TRBD1. This CDR3 comprises 16 residues. The germline V gene encodes CDR1 MGHRA and CDR2 YSYEKL. Germline trimming cut 2 bases from V and 0 bases from J; bases unmatched to any gene: 4. The CDR3 is CASSQRTGYSNQPQHF. The CDR3 region has the DNA TGCGCCAGCAGCCAACGGACAGGCTATAGCAATCAGCCCCAGCATTTT.

The V call is TRBV7-6, the J call TRBJ2-2; 8 bases line up with TRBD2. Germline assignment: CDR1 SGHVS and CDR2 FNYEAQ. The CDR3 covers 16 residues. Trimming cost V 3 bases and J 5 bases; bases outside gene matches: 8. CDR3: CASSFPTSGVTGELFF. In nucleotides, the CDR3 is TGTGCCAGCAGCTTCCCTACTAGCGGTGTTACCGGGGAGCTGTTTTTT. Looking up the rest from reference TRBV7-6 and TRBJ2-2 gives the full variable domain: GAGVSQSPRYKVTKRGQDVALRCDPISGHVSLYWYRQALGQGPEFLTYFNYEAQQDKSGLPNDRFSAERPEGSISTLTIQRTEQRDSAMYRCASSFPTSGVTGELFFGEGSRLTVL.

The gene calls are TRBV5-1 and TRBJ2-1; TRBD2 aligns across 13 bases. CDR3 length: 19 residues. V lost 0 bases and J lost 7; bases outside the gene matches: 13. Germline V gene lookup returns CDR1 SGHRS and CDR2 YFSETQ. CDR3 residues: CASSLAAGVLAGGYNEQFF. In nucleotides, the CDR3 is TGCGCCAGCAGCTTGGCGGCGGGGGTACTAGCGGGAGGGTATAATGAGCAGTTCTTC.

This clone appeared once. V usage is TRBV30 and J usage is TRBJ1-2, with D maybe TRBD1 (5 bases). Trimming took off 2 bases at V and 8 bases at J, with 9 bases between the two ends. Germline CDR1 and CDR2: GTSNPN and SVGIG (reference sequence). The CDR3 is made up of 11 amino acids. Written as DNA, the CDR3 is TGTGCCTGGAGTTCGGCAGGGGGCTACACCTTC. It encodes CAWSSAGGYTF. Full variable domain (outside the CDR3, taken from reference TRBV30 and TRBJ1-2): SQTIHQWPATLVQPVGSPLSLECTVEGTSNPNLYWYRQAAGRGLQLLFYSVGIGQISSEVPQNLSASRPQDRQFILSSKKLLLSDSGFYLCAWSSAGGYTFGSGTRLTVV.

The V and J genes are TRBV4-2 and TRBJ2-7; maybe TRBD2 (6 bases). This CDR3 spans 15 amino acids. The germline gives CDR1 LGHNA, CDR2 YNFKEQ. The V end was cut by 1 base, the J end by 0 bases, with 10 bases between. The CDR3, as DNA: TGTGCCAGCAGCCAAGGCGGGACGCTCTCCTACGAGCAGTACTTC. Residues: CASSQGGTLSYEQYF.

This chain joins TRBV10-2 and TRBJ2-2; the D gene is possibly TRBD1 (5 bases). V was clipped by 7 bases and J by 0 bases, with 15 bases between them. The germline V gene encodes CDR1 WSHSY and CDR2 SAAADI. The CDR3 contains 16 residues. Here the CDR3 DNA reads TGCGCCAGCAACCCCAGGGTACGCGCGAACACCGGGGAGCTGTTTTTT. This gives the protein CASNPRVRANTGELFF.

This chain joins TRBV10-1 and TRBJ2-1, with TRBD2 matching 11 bases. The CDR3 contains 17 residues. Germline-derived CDR1 and CDR2 are WNHNN and SYGVQD (reference sequence). After removal of 6 bases from V and 8 bases from J, the junction contained 15 bases not matched to a gene. CDR3 DNA sequence: TGCGCCAGCAGCACACATAGCGGGAGGGCCGGTGGGGATGAGCAGTTCTTC. Protein sequence: CASSTHSGRAGGDEQFF.